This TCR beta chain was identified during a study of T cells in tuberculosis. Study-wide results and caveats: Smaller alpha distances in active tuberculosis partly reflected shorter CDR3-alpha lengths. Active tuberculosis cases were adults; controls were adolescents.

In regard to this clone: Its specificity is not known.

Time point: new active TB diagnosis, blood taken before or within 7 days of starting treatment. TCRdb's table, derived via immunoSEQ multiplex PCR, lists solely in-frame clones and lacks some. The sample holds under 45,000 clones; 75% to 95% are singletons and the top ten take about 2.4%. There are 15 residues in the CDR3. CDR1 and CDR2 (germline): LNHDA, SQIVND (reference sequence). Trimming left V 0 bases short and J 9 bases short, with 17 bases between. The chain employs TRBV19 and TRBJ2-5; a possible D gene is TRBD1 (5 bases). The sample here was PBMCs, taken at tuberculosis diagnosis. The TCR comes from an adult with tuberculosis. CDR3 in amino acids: CASSIDTRQTGAQYF. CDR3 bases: TGTGCCAGTAGTATAGATACCCGACAGACTGGGGCCCAGTACTTC.